A selection of T cell receptor beta chains follows, all from one sample in a study of prognosis after radiotherapy for stage I lung cancer. One entry per CDR3 protein, called by TCRdb with MiXCR from the multiplex PCR reads. Among approximately 28,000 distinct CDR3 sequences, 30% were seen once, and the ten largest hold roughly 35%. This specimen consisted of PBMCs, obtained before or after stereotactic body radiation therapy (not recorded which). The receptor set was obtained from a donor over 45 with non-small cell lung cancer. CDR3s include the opening cysteine and the closing phenylalanine or tryptophan. The D gene is left open where the match is weak. Clone size, where shown, is once, few, many, or a class for clones that have expanded.

J gene	V gene	D gene	clone size	CDR3 protein	CDR3 DNA
TRBJ1-6	TRBV9	TRBD1	many	CASSATGVYNSPLHF	TGTGCCAGCAGCGCGACAGGGGTCTATAATTCACCCCTCCACTTT
TRBJ1-2	TRBV5-4	TRBD1	many	CASSLGTGDLYGYTF	TGTGCCAGCAGCTTGGGGACAGGGGACCTATATGGCTACACCTTC
TRBJ2-3	TRBV28	TRBD1	many	CASSQDGTGDPDTQYF	TGTGCCAGCAGTCAAGACGGGACAGGGGACCCAGATACGCAGTATTTT
TRBJ2-1	TRBV12-3/TRBV12-4	.	.	CASSLSHEQFF	TGTGCCAGCAGCCTTAGCCATGAGCAGTTCTTC
TRBJ2-1	TRBV6-1	TRBD2	many	CASRLAEYNEQFF	TGTGCCAGCAGACTAGCGGAGTACAATGAGCAGTTCTTC
TRBJ2-7	TRBV20-1	.	many	CSALGTRATVEQYF	TGCAGTGCCCTAGGGACCCGCGCGACGGTCGAGCAGTACTTC
TRBJ1-6	TRBV12-3/TRBV12-4	.	medium-sized	CASSRMSGYTLHF	TGTGCCAGCAGCAGGATGTCGGGTTACACCCTCCACTTT
TRBJ2-7	TRBV6-2/TRBV6-3	.	.	CASIGELRDSYYEQYF	TGTGCCAGCATAGGAGAGCTCAGGGACTCCTACTACGAGCAGTACTTC
TRBJ1-3	TRBV12-3/TRBV12-4	TRBD1	many	CASSSGTGNTIYF	TGTGCCAGCAGTTCCGGGACAGGGAACACCATATATTTT
TRBJ2-7	TRBV5-1	TRBD2	many	CASRQGTSGKLYEQYF	TGCGCCAGCAGGCAGGGGACTAGCGGAAAATTATACGAGCAGTACTTC
TRBJ1-2	TRBV29-1	TRBD1	many	CSVAGTGVSYGYTF	TGCAGCGTTGCCGGGACAGGGGTCTCTTATGGCTACACCTTC
TRBJ1-4	TRBV4-1	.	.	CASSRETASATNEKLFF	TGCGCCAGCAGCCGAGAAACAGCTAGTGCAACTAATGAAAAACTGTTTTTT
TRBJ1-6	TRBV27	.	.	CAIIDRSSYNSPLHF	TGTGCCATCATCGACAGGAGCTCCTATAATTCACCCCTCCACTTT
TRBJ2-1	TRBV4-1	TRBD1	many	CASSQDPGGVYNEQFF	TGCGCCAGCAGCCAAGACCCAGGGGGCGTCTACAATGAGCAGTTCTTC
TRBJ1-6	TRBV4-1	TRBD1	many	CASSPGQVNSPLHF	TGCGCCAGCAGCCCGGGACAGGTGAATTCACCCCTCCACTTT
TRBJ2-1	TRBV2	TRBD1	many	CASSDNPGQYYNEQFF	TGTGCCAGCAGTGATAACCCGGGACAGTACTACAATGAGCAGTTCTTC
TRBJ2-2	TRBV28	.	many	CASSPAGQRGNTGELFF	TGTGCCAGCAGTCCGGCGGGACAGCGGGGTAACACCGGGGAGCTGTTTTTT
TRBJ2-3	TRBV24-1	.	many	CATSDVRGAADTQYF	TGTGCCACCAGTGATGTCCGGGGGGCCGCAGATACGCAGTATTTT
TRBJ2-1	TRBV5-1	TRBD2	medium-sized	CASSFLAGDGYNEQFF	TGCGCCAGCAGTTTTCTAGCGGGGGATGGATACAATGAGCAGTTCTTC
TRBJ1-1	TRBV3-1	.	many	CASSQYDTEAFF	TGTGCCAGCAGCCAATACGACACTGAAGCTTTCTTT
TRBJ1-1	TRBV19	TRBD1	many	CASSRSGRGYVTEAFF	TGTGCCAGTAGCCGGTCGGGCAGGGGGTATGTAACTGAAGCTTTCTTT
TRBJ2-5	TRBV6-1	.	many	CASSERWRGETQYF	TGTGCCAGCAGTGAAAGATGGCGGGGAGAGACCCAGTACTTC
TRBJ1-1	TRBV6-1	.	many	CASSETDGMNTEAFF	TGTGCCAGCAGTGAAACAGATGGAATGAACACTGAAGCTTTCTTT
TRBJ2-3	TRBV9	TRBD1	many	CASSVGGLGGIADTQYF	TGTGCCAGCAGCGTAGGCGGTCTAGGGGGCATCGCAGATACGCAGTATTTT
TRBJ1-4	TRBV15	.	many	CATRPGYAGPTNEKLFF	TGTGCCACCAGGCCCGGCTACGCAGGGCCAACTAATGAAAAACTGTTTTTT
TRBJ1-2	TRBV6-5	TRBD1	many	CASSYSGTGNYGYTF	TGTGCCAGCAGTTACTCGGGGACAGGGAACTATGGCTACACCTTC
TRBJ2-7	TRBV19	.	many	CASSSRVSGSGSSYEQYF	TGTGCCAGTAGTTCTAGGGTATCGGGGTCGGGGAGCTCCTACGAGCAGTACTTC
TRBJ1-2	TRBV4-1	TRBD1	many	CASSPPSGQGAYGYTF	TGCGCCAGCAGCCCCCCCTCGGGTCAGGGGGCTTATGGCTACACCTTC
TRBJ1-1	TRBV6-2/TRBV6-3	.	many	CASSYSVTGGTEAFF	TGTGCCAGCAGTTACTCGGTTACGGGAGGCACTGAAGCTTTCTTT